The 6 T cell receptor beta chains below all came from one sample that was sequenced in a study of early T cells in non-severe SARS-CoV-2 infection. TCRdb processed the 5' RACE reads anew with MiXCR; each CDR3 protein has one entry. The repertoire includes tens of thousands of distinct CDR3 sequences, 5.5% to 7.5% of them detected once, and 3.9% sits in the top ten. The sample taken for sequencing was whole blood. These receptors came from an adult who was a healthcare worker with PCR-confirmed SARS-CoV-2 infection or an uninfected control (not recorded which).

In DNA form, the CDR3 reads TGTGCCAGCAGTTACTCGGGGGGTGTTGAGACCCAGTACTTC. Residues: CASSYSGGVETQYF. The chain employs TRBV6-6 and TRBJ2-5; D possibly corresponds to TRBD2 (6 bases). Trimming took 0 bases from V and 5 from J, leaving 10 bases between them. Per germline, CDR1 MNHNY and CDR2 SVGAGI (reference sequence). CDR3 length: 14 amino acids.

This chain uses TRBV6-2 or TRBV6-3 with TRBJ2-3, with TRBD1 as a possible D gene (6 bases). Per germline, CDR1 MNHEY and CDR2 SVGEGT. This CDR3 has 16 residues. Trimming took 4 bases from V and 6 from J, leaving 20 bases between them. The CDR3 spells CASSSPRGTPRDTQYF. The CDR3 nucleotides read TGTGCCAGCAGTTCCCCTAGGGGGACACCTCGGGATACGCAGTATTTT.

This clonotype came up a few times. The J gene is TRBJ2-5, the V gene TRBV4-1; the match to TRBD2 covers 10 bases. Germline CDR1 and CDR2: MGHRA and YSYEKL. Trimming removed 4 bases from V and 4 bases from J; junction bases left unmatched: 6. The CDR3 is 15 amino acids. CDR3 sequence (DNA): TGCGCCAGCAGCCTCGACCCTAGCGGGGGAGAGACCCAGTACTTC. Translated: CASSLDPSGGETQYF.

This clonotype occurred many times. J is TRBJ2-7 and V is TRBV10-3; TRBD1 is a possible D gene (6 bases). The length of the CDR3 is 16 residues. Germline V gene data show CDR1 as ENHRY and CDR2 as SYGVKD. V dropped 0 bases and J dropped 6 bases, with 18 bases sitting between them. The DNA for the CDR3 is TGTGCCATCAGTGAGTCGGGGGCCAGGATGGGGCGCGAGCAGTACTTC. Protein product: CAISESGARMGREQYF.

This clonotype was observed many times. For the CDR3, the DNA is TGTGCCAGGGATGAAGAGCGGGGCCGTGCATATTCACCCCTCCACTTT. Translated, it gives CARDEERGRAYSPLHF. V usage is TRBV19 and J usage is TRBJ1-6, with TRBD1 as a possible D gene (5 bases). Germline CDR1 and CDR2: LNHDA and SQIVND (reference sequence). CDR3 length: 16 amino acids. Trimming cost V 9 bases and J 8 bases, with 23 bases left between them.

V and J are TRBV13 and TRBJ1-1; the D gene is possibly TRBD1 (6 bases). Germline CDR1 is PRHDT and CDR2 is FYEKMQ (reference sequence). The CDR3 runs 14 residues. V lost 5 bases to trimming and J lost 0 bases, with 10 bases between them. The CDR3 region has the DNA TGTGCCAGCAGCCACGGACAGATGAACACTGAAGCTTTCTTT. Encoded protein: CASSHGQMNTEAFF.